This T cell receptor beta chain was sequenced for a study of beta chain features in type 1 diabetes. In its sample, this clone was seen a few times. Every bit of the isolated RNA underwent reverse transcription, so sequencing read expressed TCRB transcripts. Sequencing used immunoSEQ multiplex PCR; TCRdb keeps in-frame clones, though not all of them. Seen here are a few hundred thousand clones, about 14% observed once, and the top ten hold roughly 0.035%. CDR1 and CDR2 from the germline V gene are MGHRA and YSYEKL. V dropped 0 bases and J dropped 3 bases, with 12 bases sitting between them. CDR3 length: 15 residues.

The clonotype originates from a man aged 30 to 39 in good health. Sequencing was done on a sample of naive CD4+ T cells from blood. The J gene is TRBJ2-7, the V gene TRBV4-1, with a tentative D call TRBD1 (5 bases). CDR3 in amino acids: CASSQDEGRVYEQYF. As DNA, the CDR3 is TGCGCCAGCAGCCAAGATGAAGGCAGGGTCTACGAGCAGTACTTC.